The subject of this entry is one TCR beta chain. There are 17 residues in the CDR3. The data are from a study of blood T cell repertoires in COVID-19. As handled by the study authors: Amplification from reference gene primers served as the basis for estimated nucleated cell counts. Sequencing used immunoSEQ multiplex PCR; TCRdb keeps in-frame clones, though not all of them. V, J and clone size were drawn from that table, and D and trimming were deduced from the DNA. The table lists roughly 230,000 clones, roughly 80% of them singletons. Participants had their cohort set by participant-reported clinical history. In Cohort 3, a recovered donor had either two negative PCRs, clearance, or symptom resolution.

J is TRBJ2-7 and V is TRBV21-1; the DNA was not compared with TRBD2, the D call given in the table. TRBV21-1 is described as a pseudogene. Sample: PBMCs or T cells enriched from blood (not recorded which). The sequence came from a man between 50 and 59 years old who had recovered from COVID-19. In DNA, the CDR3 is TGTGCCAGCAGCACCAAACTAGCGGGGGTTACCTCGGGCGAGCAGTACTTC. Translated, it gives CASSTKLAGVTSGEQYF.